These 22 T cell receptor beta chains were sequenced from one sample in a study of blood T cell repertoires in COVID-19 (TCRdb year 2020). The library was obtained by the immunoSEQ multiplex PCR assay. The clones in this table, taken by TCRdb from immuneACCESS, are in-frame only. Not every clone is retained; where verified, under half of the shortfall comes from an unresolved V gene, and the cause of the rest is unknown. The sample yields some 120,000 clones; 80% to 90% were counted once. The ten top clones hold 5.5% to 6.5% of the sample. Sequenced: peripheral blood. These receptors all stem from a man of 80 years or more with active or convalescent COVID-19.

The chain employs TRBV28 and TRBJ2-3, with 7 bases identical to TRBD2. CDR1 is MDHEN, CDR2 SYDVKM, per germline. The CDR3 spans 18 residues. V dropped 4 bases and J dropped 0; count of bases not matched to a gene: 13. In nucleotides, the CDR3 is TGTGCCAGCAGTTCGACTGTCTATAGCGGGCCTAGCACAGATACGCAGTATTTT. Encoded protein: CASSSTVYSGPSTDTQYF.

This rearrangement joins TRBV7-6 to TRBJ2-7, with 7 bases lining up with TRBD1. The CDR3 runs 16 residues. V gave up 0 bases and J gave up 8 bases; unmatched junction bases: 13. Germline V CDR1 and CDR2: SGHVS, FNYEAQ. The CDR3 nucleotides are TGTGCCAGCAGCTTAGCCCCGGGACAGAGGGGTAATCAGCAGTACTTC. Translated: CASSLAPGQRGNQQYF. The full variable domain, with the rest looked up from reference TRBV7-6 and TRBJ2-7, is GAGVSQSPRYKVTKRGQDVALRCDPISGHVSLYWYRQALGQGPEFLTYFNYEAQQDKSGLPNDRFSAERPEGSISTLTIQRTEQRDSAMYRCASSLAPGQRGNQQYFGPGTRLTVT.

The rearrangement joins TRBV2 to TRBJ1-6, with 8 nucleotides matching TRBD1. The CDR3 totals 15 residues. The germline gives CDR1 SNHLY, CDR2 FYNNEI. J was trimmed by 8 bases and V by 9 bases; bases with no gene match: 12. The CDR3 protein is CARKETGTGHSPLHF. The CDR3 DNA is TGTGCCAGGAAAGAGACCGGGACAGGTCATTCACCCCTCCACTTT.

J is TRBJ1-2 and V is TRBV6-5; a possible D gene is TRBD1 (5 bases). V lost 6 bases and J lost 7, with 15 bases in between. Germline loops: CDR1 MNHEY, CDR2 SVGAGI. CDR3 length: 13 residues. The CDR3 DNA sequence: TGTGCCAGCAGCCTGCGGGGCCGGGGTGGCTACACCTTC. Its translation is CASSLRGRGGYTF.

The chain joins TRBV3-1 (or the pseudogene TRBV3-2) to TRBJ2-3, with 9 bases lining up with TRBD1. Unmatched junction bases numbered 12, after V lost 1 base and J lost 7 bases. Germline V gene lookup returns CDR1 LGHDT and CDR2 YNNKEL (reference sequence). The CDR3 runs 17 residues. DNA of the CDR3: TGTGCCAGCAGCCAAGGTTCCGGGACAGGGAATTTCCATACGCAGTATTTT. This codes for CASSQGSGTGNFHTQYF.

The chain couples TRBV18 to TRBJ1-4, with D maybe TRBD1 (6 bases). Trimming left V 3 bases short and J 5 bases short, with 13 bases between. The CDR3 has 15 residues. Germline-derived CDR1 and CDR2 are KGHSH and LQKENI. CDR3 in amino acids: CASSPDQGNNEKLFF. Here the CDR3 DNA reads TGTGCCAGCTCACCCGACCAGGGGAACAATGAAAAACTGTTTTTT.

This chain connects TRBV5-1 to TRBJ2-2; D remains ambiguous. Trimming pared 4 bases from V and 5 bases from J, leaving 12 bases between. Per germline, CDR1 SGHRS and CDR2 YFSETQ. The CDR3 loop spans 14 amino acids. As DNA, the CDR3 is TGCGCCAGCAGCCCCGGCGGCAAAACCGGGGAGCTGTTTTTT. Residues: CASSPGGKTGELFF.

The chain couples TRBV7-2 to TRBJ1-2; 7 positions match TRBD1. J gave up 6 bases and V 3 bases, and 4 bases lay outside the gene matches. Germline CDR1 is SGHTA and CDR2 is FQGNSA. This CDR3 region has 13 residues. CDR3 sequence reads: CASSLTGLHGYTF. The CDR3 bases are TGTGCCAGCAGCTTGACAGGGTTACATGGCTACACCTTC.

This chain joins TRBV6-4 and TRBJ1-2; TRBD1 agrees at 7 bases. CDR1 and CDR2 from the germline V gene are MRHNA and SNTAGT. J was trimmed by 3 bases and V by 7 bases; bases with no gene match: 11. CDR3 length: 15 amino acids. CDR3 DNA sequence: TGTGCCAGCACTCCCCGGACAGGAGCATACTATGGCTACACCTTC. Translating it yields CASTPRTGAYYGYTF.

The table lists this clone with a few counts. The chain recombines TRBV6-5 with TRBJ2-7, with 9 bases that match TRBD1. The CDR3 runs 13 residues. Germline trimming cut 8 bases from V and 7 bases from J; bases unmatched to any gene: 9. Germline V CDR1 and CDR2: MNHEY, SVGAGI. CDR3 region: CASRTGVGFEQYF. CDR3 sequence (DNA): TGTGCCAGCCGGACAGGGGTTGGTTTTGAGCAGTACTTC.

The chain links TRBV3-1 (or the pseudogene TRBV3-2) to TRBJ2-3, with D maybe TRBD2 (5 bases). The CDR3 is made up of 17 amino acids. Germline lookup yields CDR1 LGHDT and CDR2 YNNKEL (reference sequence). Trimming cost V 3 bases and J 0 bases, with 16 bases left between them. The CDR3 protein is CASSHPGESSSTDTQYF. CDR3 nucleotides: TGTGCCAGCAGCCACCCCGGGGAGAGCTCTAGCACAGATACGCAGTATTTT.

CDR3 sequence: CASATGIGPNQPQHF. The CDR3, as DNA: TGTGCTAGTGCAACAGGGATAGGGCCCAATCAGCCCCAGCATTTT. The chain links TRBV12-5 to TRBJ1-5, with a possible D match to TRBD1 (6 bases). CDR1 and CDR2 (germline): LGHNT, FRNRAP. V lost 7 bases and J 3 bases, leaving 16 bases between the germline ends. The CDR3 spans 15 residues.

The chain employs TRBV11-2 and TRBJ1-2; D not certain. The V gene lost 3 bases and the J gene lost 0 bases, with 8 bases spanning the gap. This CDR3 has 14 residues. Germline lookup yields CDR1 SGHAT and CDR2 FQNNGV. The CDR3 loop is CASSFAGSNYGYTF. CDR3 DNA: TGTGCCAGCAGCTTTGCAGGATCTAACTATGGCTACACCTTC.

This chain uses TRBV6-5 with TRBJ1-1; TRBD1 agrees at 9 bases. With 4 bases clipped from V and 2 bases from J, the junction kept 8 bases outside the gene matches. CDR1 MNHEY and CDR2 SVGAGI come from the germline V gene. The CDR3 totals 16 residues. The CDR3, as DNA: TGTGCCAGCAGTTTGGTTGAGACAGGGGGAAACACTGAAGCTTTCTTT. Encoded protein: CASSLVETGGNTEAFF.

Concerning this clone itself: The sample holds other DNA sequences that translate to the same CDR3. V and J are TRBV7-3 and TRBJ2-5; 10 nucleotides agree with TRBD2. This CDR3 is built from 13 residues. V gave up 5 bases and J gave up 5 bases; unmatched junction bases: 2. Germline loops: CDR1 SGHTA, CDR2 FQGTGA. CDR3 in amino acids: CASSLSGGETQYF. CDR3 coding DNA: TGTGCCAGCAGCCTTAGCGGGGGGGAGACCCAGTACTTC.

The CDR3 coding sequence is TGTGCCAGCAGTGATCCTGACAGGATCTATGGCTACACCTTC. Translating gives CASSDPDRIYGYTF. V gene TRBV25-1 combines with J gene TRBJ1-2; D might be TRBD1 (6 bases). Trimming shortened V by 3 bases and J by 4 bases, and 12 bases separated the two germline ends. CDR3 length equals 14 residues. Germline V lookup: CDR1 MGHDK, CDR2 SYGVNS.

This chain joins TRBV4-3 and TRBJ2-5; 8 nucleotides match TRBD2. Losses at the gene ends were 0 bases for V and 5 bases for J; bases not matched to a gene: 8. Germline CDR1 reads LGHNA; CDR2 reads YSLEER. The CDR3 contains 16 residues. The CDR3 is CASSQDGRGARETQYF. DNA of the CDR3: TGCGCCAGCAGCCAAGATGGGCGGGGGGCGAGGGAGACCCAGTACTTC.

V gene TRBV18 combines with J gene TRBJ1-1; D unresolved. The CDR3 totals 14 residues. CDR1 KGHSH and CDR2 LQKENI come from the germline V gene. V lost 3 bases to trimming and J lost 4 bases, with 12 bases between them. The CDR3 protein is CASSPAVGSTEAFF. The CDR3, as DNA: TGTGCCAGCTCACCTGCCGTTGGGAGCACTGAAGCTTTCTTT.

This clone occurred many times. This chain connects TRBV4-2 to TRBJ2-7, with TRBD1 identical over 7 bases. This CDR3 spans 14 amino acids. Germline lookup yields CDR1 LGHNA and CDR2 YNFKEQ. Losses at the gene ends were 5 bases for V and 1 base for J; bases not matched to a gene: 5. This CDR3 reads CASSVRTGSYEQYF. Written as DNA, the CDR3 is TGTGCCAGCAGCGTCCGGACAGGTTCCTACGAGCAGTACTTC.

This clone was counted once. The chain couples TRBV9 to TRBJ2-5; unclear D gene. The CDR3 length is 13 residues. V shed 4 bases and J shed 2 bases, with 9 bases lying between them. CDR1 SGDLS and CDR2 YYNGEE come from the germline V gene. Here the CDR3 DNA reads TGTGCCAGCAGCCCGCGACTTCAAGAGACCCAGTACTTC. Translating gives CASSPRLQETQYF.

The chain couples TRBV6-2 or TRBV6-3 to TRBJ1-1; TRBD1 might be the D (6 bases). This CDR3 has 12 amino acids. Trimming took 6 bases from V and 6 from J, leaving 11 bases between them. Germline V gives CDR1 MNHEY, CDR2 SVGEGT. CDR3 sequence reads: CASSQGRAEAFF. The CDR3 bases are TGTGCCAGCAGCCAGGGGAGGGCTGAAGCTTTCTTT.

This sequence joins TRBV24-1 and TRBJ1-1, with 8 bases that match TRBD1. The CDR3 covers 15 residues. Germline trimming cut 4 bases from V and 2 bases from J; bases unmatched to any gene: 5. The germline CDR1 and CDR2 sequences are KGHDR and SFDVKD. The CDR3 sequence is CATSDPQGGNTEAFF. CDR3 sequence (DNA): TGTGCCACCAGTGACCCACAGGGGGGTAACACTGAAGCTTTCTTT.